A single sample gave rise to the 12 T cell receptor beta chains below, sequenced in a study of human T cells and chemical hapten exposure. Described time point: patch test 3, about 24 weeks after DPC sensitization. Treatment denoted: therapeutic diphenylcyclopropenone sensitization with weekly scalp DPC. TCRdb ran MiXCR on the RACE reads and lists one entry per CDR3 protein. The data contain roughly 100,000 distinct CDR3 sequences, 30% to 35% of them seen just once; the ten biggest clones take up about 2.9%. Here the sequenced sample was whole blood, taken in connection with sensitization to the hapten diphenylcyclopropenone (DPC). These receptors came from a man aged 35 to 55 with alopecia areata. Some clones in this sample may be carry-over from other donors' samples.

This clonotype was seen more than once but under ten times. The V and J genes are TRBV2 and TRBJ2-3; no firm D call. V lost 6 bases and J lost 3, with 4 bases in between. CDR3 size: 11 residues. Germline V gene sequence: CDR1 SNHLY, CDR2 FYNNEI. The CDR3 sequence: CASRLTDTQYF. The CDR3 DNA reads as TGTGCCAGCAGATTAACAGATACGCAGTATTTT.

Note on this clonotype: Its ends do not fully match the called genes, so a read error is possible. The chain employs TRBV25-1 and TRBJ1-1; 10 bases agree with TRBD1. Germline loops: CDR1 MGHDK, CDR2 SYGVNS. This CDR3 has 17 residues. The chain's CDR3 is CASSDSGQGIGNTEAFF. The CDR3, as DNA: TGTGCCAGCAGTGATTCGGGACAGGGGATAGGGAACACTGAAGCCTTCTTT.

The chain combines TRBV7-9 with TRBJ2-1, with TRBD2 matching over 9 bases. Unmatched junction bases numbered 12, after V lost 2 bases and J lost 4 bases. The CDR3 runs 18 residues. CDR1 and CDR2 (germline): SEHNR, FQNEAQ (reference sequence). In DNA form, the CDR3 reads TGTGCCAGCAGCTTACTTGGCCTAGCGGGAAATTCTTACAATGAGCAGTTCTTC. Translated, it gives CASSLLGLAGNSYNEQFF.

The chain combines TRBV12-3 or TRBV12-4 with TRBJ1-5, with D hard to call. V was clipped by 5 bases and J by 4 bases, with 18 bases between them. The CDR3 loop spans 16 amino acids. The CDR3 protein is CASSTRKGLENQPQHF. The CDR3, as DNA: TGTGCCAGCAGTACGCGTAAAGGGTTGGAAAATCAGCCCCAGCATTTT.

This clonotype appeared a single time. V and J are TRBV20-1 and TRBJ2-1; 12 bases fit TRBD2. With 2 bases clipped from V and 3 bases from J, the junction kept 5 bases outside the gene matches. CDR3 size: 16 residues. CDR1 and CDR2 (germline): DFQATT, SNEGSKA (reference sequence). The CDR3 DNA reads TGCAGTGCTAGAACTGCTAGCGGGAGGGACTACAATGAGCAGTTCTTC. This sequence encodes CSARTASGRDYNEQFF.

This clonotype has only one observation. The V gene is TRBV7-2, the J gene TRBJ1-5; no firm D call. Trimming removed 2 bases at V and 3 bases at J, with 8 bases between. The CDR3 loop spans 14 amino acids. Looked up from germline, CDR1 is SGHTA and CDR2 is FQGNSA. The CDR3 sequence is CASSLQRLNQPQHF. CDR3 nucleotide sequence: TGTGCCAGCAGCTTACAAAGGCTCAATCAGCCCCAGCATTTT.

V usage is TRBV6-5 and J usage is TRBJ2-3; D is ambiguous. The CDR3 contains 16 residues. Germline values: CDR1 MNHEY, CDR2 SVGAGI. V lost 0 bases to trimming and J lost 2 bases, with 12 bases between them. This CDR3 reads CASSYSSTGLTDTQYF. As DNA, the CDR3 is TGTGCCAGCAGTTACTCCTCTACGGGCCTCACAGATACGCAGTATTTT.

In this sample, this clonotype turned up a few times. The V call is TRBV20-1, the J call TRBJ2-5; D not certain. In germline, CDR1 is DFQATT, CDR2 SNEGSKA (reference sequence). The CDR3 consists of 12 residues. Between the trimmed V and J ends, which lost 5 bases and 0 bases, there was a span of 7 bases. DNA of the CDR3: TGCAGTGCTGGCCCGTACCAAGAGACCCAGTACTTC. Translated, it gives CSAGPYQETQYF.

The CDR3 DNA reads as TGCAGCGTTGTACCGCAGCGCACTAGCACAGATACGCAGTATTTT. Its translation is CSVVPQRTSTDTQYF. The gene calls are TRBV29-1 and TRBJ2-3, with D unresolved. The CDR3 spans 15 residues. Looked up from germline, CDR1 is SQVTM and CDR2 is ANQGSEA. The V end was cut by 4 bases, the J end by 0 bases, with 14 bases between.

J is TRBJ2-7 and V is TRBV13, with 10 bases lining up with TRBD1. Unmatched junction bases numbered 10, after V lost 3 bases and J lost 5 bases. CDR3 size: 16 residues. Germline loops: CDR1 PRHDT, CDR2 FYEKMQ (reference sequence). The CDR3 DNA is TGTGCCAGCAGCTTGGGACAGGGGTTAAAGATGAACGAGCAGTACGTC. Its translation is CASSLGQGLKMNEQYV.

V gene TRBV27 combines with J gene TRBJ2-5, with D uncertain. The CDR3 runs to 15 residues. Germline V lookup: CDR1 MNHEY, CDR2 SMNVEV (reference sequence). The ends were cut back, 5 bases at V and 1 base at J, with 14 bases in the middle. For the CDR3, the DNA is TGTGCCAGCAGTCCCTCCCGCACAGCCCAAGAGACCCAGTACTTC. Translating gives CASSPSRTAQETQYF.

The chain joins TRBV12-3 or TRBV12-4 to TRBJ2-3, with 7 bases aligning to TRBD1. This CDR3 spans 16 amino acids. Losses at the gene ends were 7 bases for V and 2 bases for J; bases not matched to a gene: 12. CDR3 protein: CASIKGTDLSTDTQYF. The CDR3 bases are TGTGCCAGCATTAAAGGGACAGACCTATCCACAGATACGCAGTATTTT.